Below, 28 T cell receptor beta chains from the same sample are listed, as sequenced in a study of blood T cell repertoires in COVID-19. Here immunoSEQ multiplex PCR was the method, and the copy in TCRdb shows in-frame clones only, minus some. The top ten clones hold about 48% of a sample with 12,000 or so clones, roughly 87% of them seen once. Material for sequencing was peripheral blood. All receptors come from a man aged 80 or over with acute or convalescent COVID-19.

This rearrangement joins TRBV7-9 to TRBJ2-1; D perhaps matches TRBD2 (5 bases). There are 13 residues in the CDR3. The V end was cut by 5 bases, the J end by 9 bases, with 14 bases between. The germline gives CDR1 SEHNR, CDR2 FQNEAQ (reference sequence). The CDR3 loop is CASSPYAGIEQFF. DNA of the CDR3: TGTGCCAGCAGCCCCTACGCGGGTATTGAGCAGTTCTTC.

The chain links TRBV18 to TRBJ2-7; TRBD1 might be the D (6 bases). Germline values: CDR1 KGHSH, CDR2 LQKENI. Deletions cut 0 bases from V and 6 bases from J, with 18 bases between. The CDR3 length is 16 residues. The CDR3 here is CASSPPRGQISGEQYF. In DNA form, the CDR3 reads TGTGCCAGCTCACCACCGAGGGGACAAATTAGTGGCGAGCAGTACTTC.

The chain recombines TRBV7-2 with TRBJ2-2; 7 nucleotides match TRBD1. With V trimmed by 2 bases and J by 9 bases, 9 bases remained unmatched. Germline V gene lookup returns CDR1 SGHTA and CDR2 FQGNSA. The CDR3 has 15 residues. CDR3 sequence (DNA): TGTGCCAGCAGCTTACCGGGACAGAGAACTAGGGAGCTGTTTTTT. Amino acid sequence: CASSLPGQRTRELFF.

The chain couples TRBV18 to TRBJ2-3; 9 bases line up with TRBD2. Looked up from germline, CDR1 is KGHSH and CDR2 is LQKENI. The CDR3 totals 14 residues. V trimming: 5 bases; J trimming: 9 bases; junction bases outside the gene matches: 9. The CDR3 DNA reads as TGTGCCAGCTCATTGGCGGGGGGGCGGCGAACGCAGTATTTT. This encodes CASSLAGGRRTQYF.

There are a few counts of this clone. The chain is built from TRBV6-5 and TRBJ1-6; D unresolved. The CDR3 runs 16 residues. The germline V and J ends were trimmed by 0 bases and 0 bases, with 6 bases remaining between them. Germline assignment: CDR1 MNHEY and CDR2 SVGAGI. The CDR3 sequence is CASSYSRSSYNSPLHF. The CDR3 bases are TGTGCCAGCAGTTACTCGAGGAGCTCCTATAATTCACCCCTCCACTTT.

The CDR3 nucleotides read TGCGCCAGCAGCCAAGTCAACAGGGGGCATCCACCCCTCCACTTT. Encoded protein: CASSQVNRGHPPLHF. The J gene is TRBJ1-6, the V gene TRBV4-3, with 9 bases lining up with TRBD1. CDR1 LGHNA and CDR2 YSLEER come from the germline V gene. CDR3 length: 15 amino acids. With V trimmed by 1 base and J by 11 bases, 6 bases remained unmatched.

The V call is TRBV3-1 (or the pseudogene TRBV3-2), the J call TRBJ2-7; D gene ambiguous. Trimming removed 3 bases from V and 6 bases from J, with 12 bases in between. This CDR3 contains 13 residues. From germline, CDR1 is LGHDT and CDR2 YNNKEL (reference sequence). CDR3 DNA: TGTGCCAGCAGCCATGATCACGCGCTCGAGCAGTACTTC. This sequence encodes CASSHDHALEQYF.

The rearrangement uses TRBV2 and TRBJ2-7, with TRBD2 identical over 8 bases. V trimming: 4 bases; J trimming: 6 bases; junction bases outside the gene matches: 11. The CDR3 spans 15 residues. CDR1 SNHLY and CDR2 FYNNEI come from the germline V gene. The chain's CDR3 is CASSAAASGSLEQYF. The CDR3, as DNA: TGTGCCAGCAGTGCCGCTGCTAGCGGGTCCCTCGAGCAGTACTTC.

This clone was seen only once. The chain recombines TRBV3-1 (or the pseudogene TRBV3-2) with TRBJ1-6, with a possible D match to TRBD1 (5 bases). CDR3 size: 16 residues. The germline V gene encodes CDR1 LGHDT and CDR2 YNNKEL (reference sequence). The V end lost 4 bases, the J end lost 7 bases, and 17 bases lay between the germline ends. CDR3 amino acids: CASSPKDRGENSPLHF. The CDR3 DNA follows: TGTGCCAGCAGCCCCAAAGATCGGGGGGAAAATTCACCCCTCCACTTT.

V is TRBV5-1 and J is TRBJ2-6; D possibly corresponds to TRBD1 (7 bases). The CDR3 runs 17 residues. Per germline, CDR1 SGHRS and CDR2 YFSETQ. V shed 2 bases and J shed 0 bases, with 12 bases lying between them. CDR3 sequence: CASSLYRGGSGANVLTF. CDR3 DNA sequence: TGCGCCAGCAGCTTATACAGGGGAGGCTCTGGGGCCAACGTCCTGACTTTC.

The rearrangement links TRBV7-2 to TRBJ1-4, with D perhaps TRBD1 (5 bases). The CDR3 is 15 residues long. Germline V gene sequence: CDR1 SGHTA, CDR2 FQGNSA. With 1 base removed from V and 5 bases from J, the gap between germline ends came to 11 bases. Written as DNA, the CDR3 is TGTGCCAGCAGCTTAGGGGGGGGAACGAATGAAAAACTGTTTTTT. It encodes CASSLGGGTNEKLFF.

The chain uses TRBV15 and TRBJ1-1; 11 nucleotides align to TRBD1. Germline V CDR1 and CDR2: LNHNV, YYDKDF (reference sequence). The CDR3 covers 15 residues. V gave up 3 bases and J gave up 3 bases; unmatched junction bases: 3. The CDR3 loop reads CATSRGDRGYTEAFF. CDR3 nucleotide sequence: TGTGCCACCAGCAGGGGGGACAGGGGGTACACTGAAGCTTTCTTT.

The rearrangement uses TRBV27 and TRBJ1-2; D may be TRBD1 (5 bases). The germline CDR1 and CDR2 sequences are MNHEY and SMNVEV (reference sequence). V lost 5 bases, J lost 0 bases, and 7 bases lay in between. This CDR3 is built from 13 residues. Written as DNA, the CDR3 is TGTGCCAGCAGTAGACAGCCTAACTATGGCTACACCTTC. This sequence encodes CASSRQPNYGYTF.

This clone came up a few times. V usage is TRBV9 and J usage is TRBJ2-2; 10 nucleotides agree with TRBD2. The CDR3 has 17 residues. After removal of 3 bases from V and 4 bases from J, the junction contained 9 bases not matched to a gene. Germline V gene data show CDR1 as SGDLS and CDR2 as YYNGEE. The CDR3 sequence: CASSDRKRGGFTGELFF. Here the CDR3 DNA reads TGTGCCAGCAGCGACAGGAAGCGGGGGGGCTTCACCGGGGAGCTGTTTTTT.

The chain employs TRBV18 and TRBJ2-5, with a weak D call TRBD2 (7 bases). Germline CDR1 and CDR2: KGHSH and LQKENI. V gave up 2 bases and J gave up 4 bases, with 14 bases separating them. The CDR3 covers 15 residues. The CDR3 loop is CASSPTAGATETQYF. In DNA, the CDR3 is TGTGCCAGCTCACCAACCGCGGGGGCGACAGAGACCCAGTACTTC.

By share, this clone counts as medium-sized (0.01 to 0.1%). This chain joins TRBV5-6 and TRBJ1-1; 7 positions match TRBD1. The V gene end was trimmed by 0 bases and the J gene end by 4 bases; junction bases not matched to a gene: 3. This CDR3 has 14 residues. The germline V gene has CDR1 SGHDT and CDR2 YYEEEE. The CDR3, as DNA: TGTGCCAGCAGCTTGGCAGGGGGGCGCACTGAAGCTTTCTTT. Protein product: CASSLAGGRTEAFF.

The chain couples TRBV6-5 to TRBJ2-7; no reliable D call. V was shortened by 6 bases and J by 3 bases, with 18 bases between the two germline ends. The CDR3 length is 15 residues. Per germline, CDR1 MNHEY and CDR2 SVGAGI. CDR3 region: CASSRPTGSFYEQYF. DNA for the CDR3: TGTGCCAGCAGCCGTCCGACTGGAAGCTTCTACGAGCAGTACTTC.

The rearrangement links TRBV3-1 (or the pseudogene TRBV3-2) to TRBJ1-6; D not certain. CDR1 and CDR2 from the germline V gene are LGHDT and YNNKEL (reference sequence). The CDR3 is made up of 13 amino acids. The V and J ends lost 4 bases and 5 bases respectively, with 6 bases between them. The CDR3 nucleotides read TGTGCCAGCAGCCCCCAGGATAATTCACCCCTCCACTTT. Residues: CASSPQDNSPLHF.

The rearrangement links TRBV5-4 to TRBJ2-5; 10 bases line up with TRBD1. The CDR3 is 16 residues long. CDR1 is SGHNT, CDR2 YYREEE, per germline (reference sequence). Trimming took 0 bases from V and 5 from J; bases not matched to a gene: 7. In nucleotides, the CDR3 is TGTGCCAGCAGCTTGGGGGACAGGGGTCGTAGGGAGACCCAGTACTTC. Its translation is CASSLGDRGRRETQYF. The full variable domain, completed using reference TRBV5-4 and TRBJ2-5, is ETGVTQSPTHLIKTRGQQVTLRCSSQSGHNTVSWYQQALGQGPQFIFQYYREEENGRGNFPPRFSGLQFPNYSSELNVNALELDDSALYLCASSLGDRGRRETQYFGPGTRLLVL.

The genes are TRBV6-5 and TRBJ2-2; TRBD2 matches 8 bases. V shed 6 bases, J shed 5 bases, and the junction held 8 bases outside the gene matches. CDR1 is MNHEY, CDR2 SVGAGI, per germline. This CDR3 contains 15 residues. The CDR3 bases are TGTGCCAGCAGCGGGGGGGGAGTGTATACCGGGGAGCTGTTTTTT. This gives the protein CASSGGGVYTGELFF.

This rearrangement joins TRBV7-8 to TRBJ2-1; 12 positions agree with TRBD2. This CDR3 region has 15 residues. Germline CDR1 and CDR2: SGHVS and FQNEAQ. V lost 4 bases and J lost 5; bases outside the gene matches: 3. The CDR3 DNA reads TGTGCCAGCAGCTCGACTAGCGGGGGACACAATGAGCAGTTCTTC. It yields the protein CASSSTSGGHNEQFF. Looking up the rest from reference TRBV7-8 and TRBJ2-1 gives the full variable domain: GAGVSQSPRYKVAKRGQDVALRCDPISGHVSLFWYQQALGQGPEFLTYFQNEAQLDKSGLPSDRFFAERPEGSVSTLKIQRTQQEDSAVYLCASSSTSGGHNEQFFGPGTRLTVL.

This chain uses TRBV3-1 (or the pseudogene TRBV3-2) with TRBJ2-7; the match to TRBD1 covers 9 bases. With 4 bases clipped from V and 9 bases from J, the junction kept 10 bases outside the gene matches. Germline loops: CDR1 LGHDT, CDR2 YNNKEL (reference sequence). The CDR3 covers 14 residues. The CDR3 loop is CASSPTGGGQGQYF. In DNA, the CDR3 is TGTGCCAGCAGCCCCACAGGGGGCGGACAAGGGCAGTACTTC.

The chain carries TRBV4-1 and TRBJ2-2; D is uncertain. V shed 6 bases and J shed 5 bases, with 13 bases lying between them. The CDR3 is 14 residues long. Per the germline V gene, CDR1 is MGHRA and CDR2 is YSYEKL. The CDR3 spells CASRRGSGTGELFF. CDR3 coding DNA: TGCGCCAGCAGGCGCGGCAGTGGTACCGGGGAGCTGTTTTTT.

The chain carries TRBV16 and TRBJ2-1; 7 bases line up with TRBD2. The germline V gene has CDR1 KGHSY and CDR2 FQNENV. J lost 0 bases, V lost 3 bases, and 5 bases had no gene match. The CDR3 is 16 amino acids. CDR3 residues: CASSQQTSRSYNEQFF. DNA for the CDR3: TGTGCCAGCAGCCAGCAGACTAGCCGCTCCTACAATGAGCAGTTCTTC.

This chain connects TRBV5-4 to TRBJ2-2; 8 bases are a match to TRBD2. Germline V gives CDR1 SGHNT, CDR2 YYREEE (reference sequence). The CDR3 contains 15 residues. V trimming: 4 bases; J trimming: 4 bases; junction bases outside the gene matches: 6. In DNA form, the CDR3 reads TGTGCCAGCAGCCCCCAGCGGGGGACCACCGGGGAGCTGTTTTTT. Translation gives CASSPQRGTTGELFF.

Only a few counts were recorded for this clone. The chain couples TRBV20-1 to TRBJ1-4; tentative D call: TRBD1 (5 bases). CDR1 is DFQATT and CDR2 is SNEGSKA in the germline V gene (reference sequence). With 3 bases removed from V and 5 bases from J, the gap between germline ends came to 7 bases. The CDR3 loop spans 12 amino acids. CDR3 in amino acids: CSASNRNEKLFF. The CDR3 DNA is TGCAGTGCTAGTAACAGGAATGAAAAACTGTTTTTT.

The chain combines TRBV19 with TRBJ1-2; D gene ambiguous. V dropped 6 bases and J dropped 3 bases, with 11 bases sitting between them. The CDR3 spans 13 residues. Germline CDR1 and CDR2: LNHDA and SQIVND (reference sequence). CDR3 in DNA: TGTGCCAGTAGCCGCTCCGGGGACTATGGCTACACCTTC. Residues: CASSRSGDYGYTF.

The V call is TRBV6-5, the J call TRBJ2-5; the match to TRBD2 covers 8 bases. V trimming: 3 bases; J trimming: 7 bases; junction bases outside the gene matches: 13. CDR1 is MNHEY, CDR2 SVGAGI, per germline. This CDR3 has 16 amino acids. The CDR3 DNA reads as TGTGCCAGCAGTTATGGGATAGCGGGGTCTCATGGGACCCAGTACTTC. Amino acid sequence: CASSYGIAGSHGTQYF.